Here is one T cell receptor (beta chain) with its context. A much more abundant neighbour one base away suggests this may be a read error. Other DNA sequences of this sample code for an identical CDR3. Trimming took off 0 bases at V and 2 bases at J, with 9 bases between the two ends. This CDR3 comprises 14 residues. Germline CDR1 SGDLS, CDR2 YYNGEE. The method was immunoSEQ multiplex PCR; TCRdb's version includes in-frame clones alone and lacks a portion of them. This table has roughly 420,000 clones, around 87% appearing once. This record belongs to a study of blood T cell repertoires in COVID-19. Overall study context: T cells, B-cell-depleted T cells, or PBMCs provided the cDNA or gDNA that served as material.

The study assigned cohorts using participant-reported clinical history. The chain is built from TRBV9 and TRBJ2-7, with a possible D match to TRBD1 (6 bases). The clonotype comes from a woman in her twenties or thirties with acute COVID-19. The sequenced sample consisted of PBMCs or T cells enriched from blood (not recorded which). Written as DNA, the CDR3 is TGTGCCAGCAGCGTAGGGCAGGGGACCTACGAGCAGTACTTC. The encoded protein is CASSVGQGTYEQYF.